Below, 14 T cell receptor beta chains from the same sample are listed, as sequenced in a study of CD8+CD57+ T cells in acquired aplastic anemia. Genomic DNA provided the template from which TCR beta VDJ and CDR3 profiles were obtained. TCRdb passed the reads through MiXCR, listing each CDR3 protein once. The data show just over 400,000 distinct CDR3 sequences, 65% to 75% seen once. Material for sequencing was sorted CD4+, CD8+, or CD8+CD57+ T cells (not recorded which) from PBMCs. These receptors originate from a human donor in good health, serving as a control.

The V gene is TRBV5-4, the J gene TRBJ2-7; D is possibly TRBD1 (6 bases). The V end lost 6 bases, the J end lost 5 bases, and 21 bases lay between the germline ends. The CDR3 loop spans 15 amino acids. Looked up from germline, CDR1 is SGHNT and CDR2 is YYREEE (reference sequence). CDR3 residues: CASIDRSRVPDEQYF. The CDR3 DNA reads TGTGCCAGCATCGACAGGTCGAGGGTCCCCGACGAGCAGTACTTC.

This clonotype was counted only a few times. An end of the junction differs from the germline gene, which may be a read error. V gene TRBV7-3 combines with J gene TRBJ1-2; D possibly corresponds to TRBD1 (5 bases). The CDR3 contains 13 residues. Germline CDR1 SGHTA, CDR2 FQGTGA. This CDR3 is CASSLRGDYGYTF. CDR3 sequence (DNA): TGCGCCAGCAGCTTGCGGGGGGACTATGGCTACACCTTC.

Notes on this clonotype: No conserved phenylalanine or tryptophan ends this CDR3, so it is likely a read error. The CDR3 bases are TGTGCCAGCAGCTTGGCCTTTGGGAGCGAAGCTTTCTAT. Protein product: CASSLAFGSEAFY. This sequence joins TRBV7-3 and TRBJ1-1; no firm D call. The germline V and J ends were trimmed by 3 bases and 8 bases, with 13 bases remaining between them. CDR3 length equals 13 residues. Germline lookup yields CDR1 SGHTA and CDR2 FQGTGA.

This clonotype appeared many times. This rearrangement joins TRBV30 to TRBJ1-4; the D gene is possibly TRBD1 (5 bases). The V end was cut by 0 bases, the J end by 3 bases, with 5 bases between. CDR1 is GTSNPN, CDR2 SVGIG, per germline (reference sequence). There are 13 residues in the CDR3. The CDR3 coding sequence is TGTGCCTGGAGTGTGGGACCTAATGAAAAACTGTTTTTT. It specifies CAWSVGPNEKLFF.

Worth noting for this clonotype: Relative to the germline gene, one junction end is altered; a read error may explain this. CDR3 sequence reads: CASSLVTGGETQF. The CDR3 DNA reads as TGTGCCAGCAGCTTGGTAACAGGGGGAGAGACGCAGTTT. This chain joins TRBV7-3 and TRBJ2-7; 8 positions agree with TRBD1. Germline V gene data show CDR1 as SGHTA and CDR2 as FQGTGA. CDR3 length: 13 residues.

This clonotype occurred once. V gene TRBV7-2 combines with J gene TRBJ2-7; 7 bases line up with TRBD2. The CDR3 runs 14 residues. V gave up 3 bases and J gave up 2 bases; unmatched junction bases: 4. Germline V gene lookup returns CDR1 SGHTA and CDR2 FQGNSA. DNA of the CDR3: TGTGCCAGCAGCTTGGGGGGGTCGACCTACGAGCAGTACTTC. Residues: CASSLGGSTYEQYF. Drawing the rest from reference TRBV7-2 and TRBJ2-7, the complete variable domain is GAGVSQSPSNKVTEKGKDVELRCDPISGHTALYWYRQSLGQGLEFLIYFQGNSAPDKSGLPSDRFSAERTGGSVSTLTIQRTQQEDSAVYLCASSLGGSTYEQYFGPGTRLTVT.

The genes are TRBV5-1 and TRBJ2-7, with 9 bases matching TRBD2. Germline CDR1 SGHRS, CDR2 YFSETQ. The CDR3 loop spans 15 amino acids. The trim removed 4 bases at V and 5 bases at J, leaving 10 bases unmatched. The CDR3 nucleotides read TGCGCCAGCAGCCAGGAACTAGCGGGTATCAACGAGCAGTACTTC. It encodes CASSQELAGINEQYF.

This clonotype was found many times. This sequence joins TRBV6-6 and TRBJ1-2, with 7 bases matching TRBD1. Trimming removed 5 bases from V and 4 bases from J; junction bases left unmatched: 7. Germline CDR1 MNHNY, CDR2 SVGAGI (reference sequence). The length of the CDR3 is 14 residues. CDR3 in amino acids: CASSHRGSPYGYTF. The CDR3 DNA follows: TGTGCCAGCAGTCACAGGGGATCCCCCTATGGCTACACCTTC.

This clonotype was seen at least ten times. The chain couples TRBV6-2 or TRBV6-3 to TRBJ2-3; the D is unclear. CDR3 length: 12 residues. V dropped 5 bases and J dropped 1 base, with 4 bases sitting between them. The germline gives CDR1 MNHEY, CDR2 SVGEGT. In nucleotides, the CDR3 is TGTGCCAGCAGTGGTGGCACAGATACGCAGTATTTT. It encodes CASSGGTDTQYF.

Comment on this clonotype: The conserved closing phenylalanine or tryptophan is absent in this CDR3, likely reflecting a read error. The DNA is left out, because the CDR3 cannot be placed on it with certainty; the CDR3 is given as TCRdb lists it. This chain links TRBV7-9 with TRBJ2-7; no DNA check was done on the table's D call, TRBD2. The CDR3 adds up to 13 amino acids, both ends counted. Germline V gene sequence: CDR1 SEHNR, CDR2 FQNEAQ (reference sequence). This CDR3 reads CASSVDVGSTDTQ.

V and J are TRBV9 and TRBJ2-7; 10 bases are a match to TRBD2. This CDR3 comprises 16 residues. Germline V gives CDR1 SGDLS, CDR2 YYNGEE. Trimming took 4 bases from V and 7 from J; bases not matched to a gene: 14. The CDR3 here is CASSPQGEEGLAEQYF. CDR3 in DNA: TGTGCCAGCAGCCCGCAGGGGGAGGAGGGACTAGCGGAGCAGTACTTC.

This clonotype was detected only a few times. CDR3 sequence: CASSYSPTTNEKLFF. In DNA, the CDR3 is TGTGCCAGCAGTTACTCTCCAACAACTAATGAAAAACTGTTTTTT. The V gene is TRBV2, the J gene TRBJ1-4, with D unresolved. The CDR3 length is 15 residues. Germline V CDR1 and CDR2: SNHLY, FYNNEI. V gave up 5 bases and J gave up 0 bases, with 10 bases separating them.

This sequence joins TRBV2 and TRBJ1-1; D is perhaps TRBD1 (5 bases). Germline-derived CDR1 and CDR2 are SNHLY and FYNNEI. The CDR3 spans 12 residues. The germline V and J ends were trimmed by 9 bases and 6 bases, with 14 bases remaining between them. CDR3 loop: CASSTDTAEAFF. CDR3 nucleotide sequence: TGTGCCAGTTCCACGGACACCGCTGAAGCTTTCTTT.

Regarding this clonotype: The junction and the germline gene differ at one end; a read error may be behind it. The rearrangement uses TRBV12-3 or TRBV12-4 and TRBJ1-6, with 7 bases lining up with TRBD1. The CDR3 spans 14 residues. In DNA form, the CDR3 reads TGTGCCAGCACCGAGGACAGGCTTAATTCCCCCCACCACTTT. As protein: CASTEDRLNSPHHF.